The present TCR beta chain was sequenced within a study of blood T cell repertoires in COVID-19. Overall study: PBMCs, B-cell-depleted T cells, or T cells were the source of the cDNA or gDNA that made up the material.

Clones were sequenced by immunoSEQ multiplex PCR, and TCRdb holds only the in-frame ones, with some missing. The sample has 200,000 to 250,000 clones; roughly 85% are singletons. Sequencing used PBMCs or T cells enriched from blood (not recorded which). This clonotype was obtained from a man aged 25-45 years who had recovered from COVID-19.

This CDR3 is CASSLIGQINEQYF. The CDR3 DNA follows: TGCGCCAGCAGCTTGATAGGACAGATCAACGAGCAGTACTTC. The chain has TRBV5-1 and TRBJ2-7, with a tentative D call TRBD1 (6 bases). Germline V gives CDR1 SGHRS, CDR2 YFSETQ. This CDR3 has 14 residues. Trimming cost V 1 base and J 5 bases, with 13 bases left between them.